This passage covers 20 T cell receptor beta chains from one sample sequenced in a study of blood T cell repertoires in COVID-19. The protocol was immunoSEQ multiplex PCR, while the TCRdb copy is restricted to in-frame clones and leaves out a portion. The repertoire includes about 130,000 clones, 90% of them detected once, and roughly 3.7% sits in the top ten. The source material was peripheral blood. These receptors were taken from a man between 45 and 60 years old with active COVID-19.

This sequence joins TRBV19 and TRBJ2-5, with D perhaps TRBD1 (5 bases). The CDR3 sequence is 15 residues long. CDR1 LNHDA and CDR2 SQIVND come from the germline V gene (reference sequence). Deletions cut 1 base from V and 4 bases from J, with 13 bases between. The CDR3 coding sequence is TGTGCCAGTAGTATAGGTCAGGGAATCGGAGAGACCCAGTACTTC. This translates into CASSIGQGIGETQYF. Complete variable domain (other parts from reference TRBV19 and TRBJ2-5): DGGITQSPKYLFRKEGQNVTLSCEQNLNHDAMYWYRQDPGQGLRLIYYSQIVNDFQKGDIAEGYSVSREKKESFPLTVTSAQKNPTAFYLCASSIGQGIGETQYFGPGTRLLVL.

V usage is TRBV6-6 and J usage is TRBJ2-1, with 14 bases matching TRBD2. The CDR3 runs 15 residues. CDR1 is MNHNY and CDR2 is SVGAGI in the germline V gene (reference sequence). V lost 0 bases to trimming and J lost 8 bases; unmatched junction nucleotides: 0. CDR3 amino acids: CASSYSGLAGDEQFF. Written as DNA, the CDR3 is TGTGCCAGCAGTTACTCGGGACTAGCGGGAGATGAGCAGTTCTTC.

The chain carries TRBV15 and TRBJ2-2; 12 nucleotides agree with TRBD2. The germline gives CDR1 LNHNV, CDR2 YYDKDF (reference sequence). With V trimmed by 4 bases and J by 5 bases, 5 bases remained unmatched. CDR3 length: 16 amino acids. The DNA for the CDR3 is TGTGCCACCAGCACGACTAGCGGGAGACAAACCGGGGAGCTGTTTTTT. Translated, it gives CATSTTSGRQTGELFF.

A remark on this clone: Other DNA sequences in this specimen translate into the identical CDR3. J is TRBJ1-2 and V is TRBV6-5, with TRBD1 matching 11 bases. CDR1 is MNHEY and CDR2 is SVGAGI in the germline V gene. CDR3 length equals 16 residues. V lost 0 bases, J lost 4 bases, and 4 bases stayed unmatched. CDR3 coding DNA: TGTGCCAGCAGTTACTCAAGGACAGGGGGCGGCTATGGCTACACCTTC. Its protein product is CASSYSRTGGGYGYTF.

Here the CDR3 DNA reads TGCGCCAGCAGCTCGTCTGCCGGGACAGCGATAACTAATGAAAAACTGTTTTTT. Its protein product is CASSSSAGTAITNEKLFF. The genes are TRBV5-1 and TRBJ1-4; 7 nucleotides align to TRBD1. The CDR3 has 18 amino acids. V dropped 3 bases and J dropped 1; count of bases not matched to a gene: 12. Germline V CDR1 and CDR2: SGHRS, YFSETQ.

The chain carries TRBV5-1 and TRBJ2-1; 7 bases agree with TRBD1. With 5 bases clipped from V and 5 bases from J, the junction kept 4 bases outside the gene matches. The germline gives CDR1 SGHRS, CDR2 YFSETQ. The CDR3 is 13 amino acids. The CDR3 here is CASRRGRDNEQFF. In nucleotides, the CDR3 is TGCGCCAGCAGGAGGGGGCGAGACAATGAGCAGTTCTTC.

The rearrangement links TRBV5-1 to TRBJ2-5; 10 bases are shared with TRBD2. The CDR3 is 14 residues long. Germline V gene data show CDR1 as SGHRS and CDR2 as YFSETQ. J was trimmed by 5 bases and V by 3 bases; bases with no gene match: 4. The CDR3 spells CASSSLAGDETQYF. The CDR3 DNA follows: TGCGCCAGCAGCTCTCTAGCGGGAGATGAGACCCAGTACTTC.

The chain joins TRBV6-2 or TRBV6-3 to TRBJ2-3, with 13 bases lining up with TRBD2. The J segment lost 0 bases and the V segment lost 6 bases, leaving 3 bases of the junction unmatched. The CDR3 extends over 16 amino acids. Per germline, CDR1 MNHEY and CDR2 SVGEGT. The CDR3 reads CASSPTSGRSTDTQYF. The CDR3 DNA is TGTGCCAGCAGCCCGACTAGCGGGAGGAGCACAGATACGCAGTATTTT.

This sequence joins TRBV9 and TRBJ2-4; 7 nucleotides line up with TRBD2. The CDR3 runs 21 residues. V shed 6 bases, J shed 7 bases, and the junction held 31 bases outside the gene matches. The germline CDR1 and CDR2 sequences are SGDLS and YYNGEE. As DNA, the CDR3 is TGTGCCAGCACCCGCCGTCGAGCGGGAATCACCCTCCCCCGAGCGTCCAACATTCAGTACTTC. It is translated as CASTRRRAGITLPRASNIQYF.

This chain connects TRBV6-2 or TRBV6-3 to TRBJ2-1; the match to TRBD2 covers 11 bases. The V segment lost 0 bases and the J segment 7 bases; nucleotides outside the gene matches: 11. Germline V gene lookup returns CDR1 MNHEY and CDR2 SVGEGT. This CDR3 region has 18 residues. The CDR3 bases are TGTGCCAGCAGTTACTCGTTATCCGGACTAGCGGGCGTAAATGAGCAGTTCTTC. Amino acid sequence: CASSYSLSGLAGVNEQFF.

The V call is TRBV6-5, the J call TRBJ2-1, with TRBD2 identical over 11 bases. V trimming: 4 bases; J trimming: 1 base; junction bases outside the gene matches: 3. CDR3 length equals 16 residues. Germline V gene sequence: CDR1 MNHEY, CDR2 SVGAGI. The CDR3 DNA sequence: TGTGCCAGCAGTTCACTAGCGGGAGTGTCCTACAATGAGCAGTTCTTC. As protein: CASSSLAGVSYNEQFF.

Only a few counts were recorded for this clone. The CDR3 sequence: CASSLAVVDEQYF. CDR3 DNA sequence: TGCGCCAGCAGCTTGGCTGTGGTAGACGAGCAGTACTTC. V usage is TRBV5-1 and J usage is TRBJ2-7; D is uncertain. CDR3 length: 13 amino acids. V was shortened by 0 bases and J by 5 bases, with 9 bases between the two germline ends. Germline V CDR1 and CDR2: SGHRS, YFSETQ.

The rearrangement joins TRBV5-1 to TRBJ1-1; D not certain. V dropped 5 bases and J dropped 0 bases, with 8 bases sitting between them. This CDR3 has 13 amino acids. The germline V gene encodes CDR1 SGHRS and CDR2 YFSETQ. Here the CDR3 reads CASSFSMNTEAFF. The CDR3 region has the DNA TGCGCCAGCAGTTTTAGCATGAACACTGAAGCTTTCTTT.

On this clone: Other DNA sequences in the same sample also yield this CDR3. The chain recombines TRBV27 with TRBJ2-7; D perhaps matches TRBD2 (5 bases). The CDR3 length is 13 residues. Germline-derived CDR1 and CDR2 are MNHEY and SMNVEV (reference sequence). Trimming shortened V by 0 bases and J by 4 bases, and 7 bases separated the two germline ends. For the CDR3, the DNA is TGTGCCAGCAGTTTATCGAGAGGGTACGAGCAGTACGTC. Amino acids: CASSLSRGYEQYV.

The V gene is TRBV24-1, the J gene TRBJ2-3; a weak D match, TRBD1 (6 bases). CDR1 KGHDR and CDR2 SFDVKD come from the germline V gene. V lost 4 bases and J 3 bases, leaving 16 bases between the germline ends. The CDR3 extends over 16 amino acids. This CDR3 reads CATSEYRGGGTDTQYF. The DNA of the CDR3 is TGTGCCACCAGTGAATATCGAGGGGGTGGGACAGATACGCAGTATTTT.

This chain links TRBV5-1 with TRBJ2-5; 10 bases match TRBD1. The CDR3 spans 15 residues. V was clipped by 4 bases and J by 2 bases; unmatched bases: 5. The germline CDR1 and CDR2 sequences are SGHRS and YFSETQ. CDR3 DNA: TGCGCCAGCAGCCACGGGACAGGGGATCAAGAGACCCAGTACTTC. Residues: CASSHGTGDQETQYF.

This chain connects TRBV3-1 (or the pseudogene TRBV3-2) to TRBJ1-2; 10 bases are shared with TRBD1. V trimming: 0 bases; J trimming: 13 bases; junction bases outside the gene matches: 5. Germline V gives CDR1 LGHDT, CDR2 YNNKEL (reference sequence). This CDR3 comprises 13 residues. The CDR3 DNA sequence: TGTGCCAGCAGCCAAGAGGGGACAGGGGCCTCCACCTTC. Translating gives CASSQEGTGASTF.

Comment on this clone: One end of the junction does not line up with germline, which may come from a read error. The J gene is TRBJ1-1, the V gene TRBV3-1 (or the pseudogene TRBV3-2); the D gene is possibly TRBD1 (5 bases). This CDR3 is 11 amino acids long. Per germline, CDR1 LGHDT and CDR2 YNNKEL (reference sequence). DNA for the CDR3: TGTGCCAGCAGCCAACAGGGAAGGTTACGGTTT. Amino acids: CASSQQGRLRF.

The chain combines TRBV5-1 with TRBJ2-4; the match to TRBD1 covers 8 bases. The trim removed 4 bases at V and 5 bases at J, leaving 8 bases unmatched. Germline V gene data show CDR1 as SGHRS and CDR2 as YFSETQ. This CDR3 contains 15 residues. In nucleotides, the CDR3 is TGCGCCAGCAGCCCCTATGGGGACAGGCAAAACATTCAGTACTTC. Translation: CASSPYGDRQNIQYF.

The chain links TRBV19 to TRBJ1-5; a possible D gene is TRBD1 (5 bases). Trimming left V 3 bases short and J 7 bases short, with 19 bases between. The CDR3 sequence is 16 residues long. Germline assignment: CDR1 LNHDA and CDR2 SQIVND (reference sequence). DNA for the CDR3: TGTGCCAGTAGTATGGGGAAGGGGCCATTAGGGCAGCCCCAGCATTTT. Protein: CASSMGKGPLGQPQHF.